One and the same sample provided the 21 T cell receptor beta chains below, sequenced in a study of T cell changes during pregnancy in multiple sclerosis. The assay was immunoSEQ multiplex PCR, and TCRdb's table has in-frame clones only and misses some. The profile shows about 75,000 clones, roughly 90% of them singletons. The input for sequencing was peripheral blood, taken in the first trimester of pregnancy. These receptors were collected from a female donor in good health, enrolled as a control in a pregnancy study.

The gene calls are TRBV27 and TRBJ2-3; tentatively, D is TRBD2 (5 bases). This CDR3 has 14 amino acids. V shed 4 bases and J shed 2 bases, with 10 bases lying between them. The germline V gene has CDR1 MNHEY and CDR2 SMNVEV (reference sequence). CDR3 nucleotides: TGTGCCAGCAGTTCCGGGGAGTACACAGATACGCAGTATTTT. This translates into CASSSGEYTDTQYF.

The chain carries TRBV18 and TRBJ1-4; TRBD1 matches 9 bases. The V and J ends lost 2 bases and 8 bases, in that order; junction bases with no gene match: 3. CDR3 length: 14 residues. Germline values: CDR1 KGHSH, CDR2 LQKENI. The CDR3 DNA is TGTGCCAGCTCACCAAGACAGGGGGAGGAAAAACTGTTTTTT. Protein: CASSPRQGEEKLFF.

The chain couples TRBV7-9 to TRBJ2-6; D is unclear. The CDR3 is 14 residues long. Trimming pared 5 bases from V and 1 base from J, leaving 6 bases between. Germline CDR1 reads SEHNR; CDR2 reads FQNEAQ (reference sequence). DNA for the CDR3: TGTGCCAGCAGCGAGATATCTGGGGCCAACGTCCTGACTTTC. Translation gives CASSEISGANVLTF.

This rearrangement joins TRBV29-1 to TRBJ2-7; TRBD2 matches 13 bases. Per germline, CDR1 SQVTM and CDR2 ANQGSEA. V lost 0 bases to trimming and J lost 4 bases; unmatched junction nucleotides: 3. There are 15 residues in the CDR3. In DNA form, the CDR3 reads TGCAGCGTTGAAGACGGGACTAGCGGGATTTACGAGCAGTACTTC. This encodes CSVEDGTSGIYEQYF.

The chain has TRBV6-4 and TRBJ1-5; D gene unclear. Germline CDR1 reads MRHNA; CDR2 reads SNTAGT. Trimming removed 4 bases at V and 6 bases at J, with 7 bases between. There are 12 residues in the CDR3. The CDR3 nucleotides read TGTGCCAGCAGTGCGCGGTCTCAGCCCCAGCATTTT. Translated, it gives CASSARSQPQHF.

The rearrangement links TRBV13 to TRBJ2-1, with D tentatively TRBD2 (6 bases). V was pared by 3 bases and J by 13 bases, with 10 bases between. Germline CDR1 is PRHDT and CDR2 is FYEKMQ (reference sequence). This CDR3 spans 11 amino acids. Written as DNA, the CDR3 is TGTGCCAGCAGCTTTACTAGCCTTCAGTTCTTC. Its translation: CASSFTSLQFF.

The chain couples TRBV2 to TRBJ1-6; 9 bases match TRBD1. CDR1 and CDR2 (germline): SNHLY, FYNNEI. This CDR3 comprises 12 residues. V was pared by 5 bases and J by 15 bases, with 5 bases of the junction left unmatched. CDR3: CASSTDRGGLHF. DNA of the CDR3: TGTGCCAGCAGTACGGACAGGGGTGGCCTCCACTTT.

CDR3 region: CASGRGDRTSYEQYF. CDR3 DNA: TGTGCTAGTGGCCGTGGGGACAGGACCTCCTACGAGCAGTACTTC. The rearrangement links TRBV12-5 to TRBJ2-7; 8 positions agree with TRBD1. V dropped 6 bases and J dropped 0; count of bases not matched to a gene: 7. The CDR3 contains 15 residues. CDR1 is LGHNT and CDR2 is FRNRAP in the germline V gene.

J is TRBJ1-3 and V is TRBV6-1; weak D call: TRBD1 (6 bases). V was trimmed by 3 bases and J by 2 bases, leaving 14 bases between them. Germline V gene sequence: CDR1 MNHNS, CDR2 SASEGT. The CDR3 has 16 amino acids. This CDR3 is CASSDPGESPGNTIYF. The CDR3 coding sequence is TGTGCCAGCAGTGACCCAGGGGAGTCACCTGGAAACACCATATATTTT.

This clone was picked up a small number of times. Here the CDR3 reads CASRRGRGVYNSPLHF. The CDR3 nucleotides read TGTGCCAGTAGGAGAGGGAGGGGTGTCTATAATTCACCCCTCCACTTT. The chain carries TRBV28 and TRBJ1-6, with D perhaps matching TRBD1 (5 bases). Trimming removed 9 bases at V and 3 bases at J, with 18 bases between. The CDR3 totals 16 residues. Germline CDR1 is MDHEN and CDR2 is SYDVKM.

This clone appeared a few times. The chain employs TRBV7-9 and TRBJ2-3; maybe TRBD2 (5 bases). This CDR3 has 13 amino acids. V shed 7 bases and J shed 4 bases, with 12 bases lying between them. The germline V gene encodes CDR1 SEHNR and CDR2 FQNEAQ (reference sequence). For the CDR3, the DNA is TGTGCCAGCACCCTATCGGAGGCAGATACGCAGTATTTT. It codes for CASTLSEADTQYF. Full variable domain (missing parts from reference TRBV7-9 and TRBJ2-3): DTGVSQNPRHKITKRGQNVTFRCDPISEHNRLYWYRQTLGQGPEFLTYFQNEAQLEKSRLLSDRFSAERPKGSFSTLEIQRTEQGDSAMYLCASTLSEADTQYFGPGTRLTVL.

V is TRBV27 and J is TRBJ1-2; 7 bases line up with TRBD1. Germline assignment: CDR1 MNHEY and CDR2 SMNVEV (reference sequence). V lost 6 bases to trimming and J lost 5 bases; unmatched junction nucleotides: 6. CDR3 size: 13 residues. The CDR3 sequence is CASRDRRRYGYTF. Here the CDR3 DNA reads TGTGCCAGCAGGGACAGGAGGAGGTATGGCTACACCTTC.

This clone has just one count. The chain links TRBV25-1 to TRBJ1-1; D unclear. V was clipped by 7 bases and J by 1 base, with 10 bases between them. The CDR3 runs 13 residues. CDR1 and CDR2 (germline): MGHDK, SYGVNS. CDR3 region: CASTTTGNTEAFF. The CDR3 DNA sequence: TGTGCCAGCACCACCACGGGGAACACTGAAGCTTTCTTT.

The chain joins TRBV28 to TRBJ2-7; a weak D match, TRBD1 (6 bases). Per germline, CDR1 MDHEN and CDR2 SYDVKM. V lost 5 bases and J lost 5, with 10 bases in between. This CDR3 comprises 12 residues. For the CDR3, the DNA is TGTGCCAGCAGTCAGAGACAGGACGAGCAGTACTTC. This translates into CASSQRQDEQYF.

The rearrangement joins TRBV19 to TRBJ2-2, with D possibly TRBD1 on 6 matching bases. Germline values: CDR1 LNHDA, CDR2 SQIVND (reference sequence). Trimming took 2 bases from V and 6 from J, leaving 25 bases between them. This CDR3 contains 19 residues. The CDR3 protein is CASSISLGRGGKVPGELFF. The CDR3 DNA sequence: TGTGCCAGTAGTATAAGTCTCGGCAGGGGCGGAAAGGTCCCCGGGGAGCTGTTTTTT.

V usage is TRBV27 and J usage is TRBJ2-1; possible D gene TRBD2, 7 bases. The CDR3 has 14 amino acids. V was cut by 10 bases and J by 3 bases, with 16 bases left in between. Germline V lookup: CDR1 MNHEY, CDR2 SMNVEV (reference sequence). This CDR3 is CATLGGGIYNEQFF. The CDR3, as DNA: TGTGCCACCTTAGGGGGGGGAATCTACAATGAGCAGTTCTTC.

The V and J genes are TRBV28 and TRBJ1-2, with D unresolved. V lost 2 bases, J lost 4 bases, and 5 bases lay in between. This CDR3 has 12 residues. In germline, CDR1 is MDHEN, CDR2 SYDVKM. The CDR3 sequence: CASSLPVYGYTF. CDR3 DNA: TGTGCCAGCAGTTTACCAGTCTATGGCTACACCTTC.

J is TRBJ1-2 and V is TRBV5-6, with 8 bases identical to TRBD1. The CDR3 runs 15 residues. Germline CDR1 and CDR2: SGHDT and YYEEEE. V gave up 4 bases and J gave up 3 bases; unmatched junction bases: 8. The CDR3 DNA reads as TGTGCCAGCAGCAACAGGGGGACGTTGGACTATGGCTACACCTTC. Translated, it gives CASSNRGTLDYGYTF.

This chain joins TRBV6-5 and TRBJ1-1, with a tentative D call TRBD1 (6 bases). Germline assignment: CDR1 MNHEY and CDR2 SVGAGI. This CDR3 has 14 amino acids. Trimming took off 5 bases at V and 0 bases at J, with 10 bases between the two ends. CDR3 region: CASSHQGMNTEAFF. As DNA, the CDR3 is TGTGCCAGCAGTCACCAGGGGATGAACACTGAAGCTTTCTTT.

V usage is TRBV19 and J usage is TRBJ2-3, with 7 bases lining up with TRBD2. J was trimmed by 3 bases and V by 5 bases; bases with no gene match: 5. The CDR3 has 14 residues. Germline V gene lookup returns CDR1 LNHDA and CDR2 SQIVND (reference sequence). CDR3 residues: CASSPERGTDTQYF. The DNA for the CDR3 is TGTGCCAGTAGTCCGGAGCGGGGTACAGATACGCAGTATTTT.

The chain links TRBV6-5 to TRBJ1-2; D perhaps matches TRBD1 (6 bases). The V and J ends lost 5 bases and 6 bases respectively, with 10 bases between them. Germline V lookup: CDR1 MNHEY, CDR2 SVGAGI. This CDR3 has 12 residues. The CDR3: CASSPQGDGYTF. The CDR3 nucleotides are TGTGCCAGCAGTCCACAGGGTGATGGCTACACCTTC.